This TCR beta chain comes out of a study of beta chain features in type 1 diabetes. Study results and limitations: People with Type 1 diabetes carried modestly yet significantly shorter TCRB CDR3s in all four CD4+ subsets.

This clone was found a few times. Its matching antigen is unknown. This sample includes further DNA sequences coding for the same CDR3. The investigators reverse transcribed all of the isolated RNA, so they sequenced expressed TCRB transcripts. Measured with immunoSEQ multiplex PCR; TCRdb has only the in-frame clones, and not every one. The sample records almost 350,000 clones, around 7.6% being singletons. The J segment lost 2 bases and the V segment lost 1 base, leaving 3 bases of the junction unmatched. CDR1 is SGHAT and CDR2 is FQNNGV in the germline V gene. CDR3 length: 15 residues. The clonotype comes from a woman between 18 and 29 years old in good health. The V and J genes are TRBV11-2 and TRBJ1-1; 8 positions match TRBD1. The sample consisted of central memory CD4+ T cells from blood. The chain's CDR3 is CASSLAGTGNTEAFF. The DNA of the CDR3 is TGTGCCAGCAGCTTAGCTGGGACAGGAAACACTGAAGCTTTCTTT.